The clone carrying this T cell receptor (beta chain) has ten or more counts. No antigen is known for it. The V gene lost 3 bases and the J gene lost 7 bases, with 13 bases spanning the gap. The CDR3 runs 13 residues. Germline loops: CDR1 LGHNT, CDR2 FRNRAP. Genomic DNA from each subset was divided evenly over several immunoSEQ plates. Per sorted-subset replicate PCR, input was around 200 ng DNA, representing some 30,000 T cell genomes. Only in-frame clones appear in the TCRdb table, and some are missing; sequencing was by immunoSEQ multiplex PCR. The repertoire consists of about 1.1 million clones, with about 80% occurring once and the leading ten covering roughly 0.82%. The sample belongs to a study of shared clonotypes between healthy human individuals. Whole-study findings and limits: The sharing of 5% to 5.5% of naive CD4 clonotypes was seen across several donors.

The sample consisted of memory CD4+ T cells from PBMCs. Subset: CD45RA-negative fraction. The clonotype was recovered from a man younger than 30 in good health. Some clones in this sample may be carry-over from other donors' samples. The rearrangement joins TRBV12-5 to TRBJ2-7, with D possibly being TRBD2 (5 bases). The CDR3 nucleotides read TGTGCTAGTGGTTTTGGTGAGGGCAGGGAGCAGTACTTC. Its translation is CASGFGEGREQYF. Drawing the rest from reference TRBV12-5 and TRBJ2-7, the complete variable domain is DARVTQTPRHKVTEMGQEVTMRCQPILGHNTVFWYRQTMMQGLELLAYFRNRAPLDDSGMPKDRFSAEMPDATLATLKIQPSEPRDSAVYFCASGFGEGREQYFGPGTRLTVT.